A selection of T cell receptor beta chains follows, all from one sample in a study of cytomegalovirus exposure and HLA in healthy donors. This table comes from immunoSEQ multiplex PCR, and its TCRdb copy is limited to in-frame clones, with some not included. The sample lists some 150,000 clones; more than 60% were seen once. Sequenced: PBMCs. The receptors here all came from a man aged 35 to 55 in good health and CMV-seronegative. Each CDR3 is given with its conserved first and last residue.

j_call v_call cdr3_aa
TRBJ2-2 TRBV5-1 CASSEGRYTGELFF
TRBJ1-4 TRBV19 CASAAGGLKNEKLFF
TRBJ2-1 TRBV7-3 CASSLGQGPYNEQFF
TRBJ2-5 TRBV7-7 CASSLGRQGQETQYF
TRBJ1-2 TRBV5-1 CASSFDGGEFYGYTF
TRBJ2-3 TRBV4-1 CASSQEPLAGVPSTDTQYF
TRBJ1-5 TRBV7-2 CASSQRQGYQPQHF
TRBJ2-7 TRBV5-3 CARSSRDRGPYEQYF
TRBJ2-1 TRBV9 CASSRTSSYNEQFF
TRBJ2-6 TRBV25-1 CASSSGGGANVLTF
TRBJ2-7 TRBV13 CASSLRRGPYEQYF
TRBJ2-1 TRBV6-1 CASSPKAAGNEQFF
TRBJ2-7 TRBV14 CASSHVSLAGMGEQYF
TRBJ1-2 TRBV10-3 CAISTGDTYGYTF
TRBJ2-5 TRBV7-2 CASSSMGGGGETQYF
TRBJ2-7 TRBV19 CASSIPGLRDEQYF
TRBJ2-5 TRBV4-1 CASSERGLGLQETQYF
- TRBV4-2 CASSQVVMASGGHYEQYF
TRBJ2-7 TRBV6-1 CASSEGGGQQYF
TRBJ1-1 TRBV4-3 CASSQALTRTGMNTEAFF
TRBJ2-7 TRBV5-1 CASSLTQGPYEQYF
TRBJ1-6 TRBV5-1 CASSTGQGDNSPLHF
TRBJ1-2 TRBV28 CASSLRQGWDGYTF
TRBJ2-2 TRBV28 CASSTRGGAGGLVTGELFF
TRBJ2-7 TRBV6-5 CASSYQGTGEQYF
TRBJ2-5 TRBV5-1 CASSLVPSAAQETQYF
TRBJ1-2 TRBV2 CASRLSLGGYTF
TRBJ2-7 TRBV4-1 CASSQDTRGVEQYF
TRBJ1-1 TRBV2 CASSSGTGEEAFF
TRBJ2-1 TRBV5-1 CASSPRDRDYNEQFF
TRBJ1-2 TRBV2 CAEQCQDTEYGYTF
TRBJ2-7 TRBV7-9 CASSIAGQLYEQYF
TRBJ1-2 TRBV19 CASSQGIRGQNYGYTF
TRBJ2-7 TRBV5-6 CASSLMASYEQYF
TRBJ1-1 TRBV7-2 CASSSYRASSTEAFF
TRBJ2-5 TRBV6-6 CASSYSAIEETQYF
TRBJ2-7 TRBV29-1 CSVVRDRGAYEQYF
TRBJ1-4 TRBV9 CASSTVASPNEKLFF
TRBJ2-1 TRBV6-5 CASSPGDSYNEQFF
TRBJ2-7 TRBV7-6 CASSLVGTGDFSSYEQYF
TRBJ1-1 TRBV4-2 CASSPLGGNTEAFF
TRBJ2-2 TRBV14 CASSQDPVWGHTGELFF
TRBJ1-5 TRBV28 CASREGAAGYSNQPQHF
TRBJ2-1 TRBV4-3 CASSQGFRRREMYNEQFF
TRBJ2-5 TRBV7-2 CASSRQRQETQYF
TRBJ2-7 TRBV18 CASSPSSGETYEQYF
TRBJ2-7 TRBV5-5 CASMSDRASYEQYF